This TCR beta chain was recorded in a study of beta chain features in type 1 diabetes. Study in general: Age, gender, cell numbers and subset yield matched between patients and controls.

There was one heparinised blood draw per donor, averaging roughly 110 mL. Concerning this clone itself: Its antigen is unidentified.

Looked up from germline, CDR1 is SGHAT and CDR2 is FQNNGV. Trimming removed 5 bases at V and 2 bases at J, with 10 bases between. The CDR3 spans 14 residues. Reverse transcription of all isolated RNA meant that expressed TCRB transcripts were sequenced. Profiling relied on immunoSEQ multiplex PCR, and the TCRdb table lists in-frame clones only, not all of them. Of 900,000 or so clones in the sample, roughly 15% are singletons; the top ten hold 0.02% to 0.025%. Regarding the study as a whole: Shorter TCRB CDR3s, moderately but significantly so, were found in Type 1 diabetes patients in all four CD4+ subsets. VDJ junctions from patients with type 1 diabetes contained fewer insertions and more deletions.

The chain employs TRBV11-2 and TRBJ1-5; D gene unclear. The origin of this receptor is a woman younger than 35 in good health. What was sequenced was naive CD4+ T cells from blood. The CDR3 spells CASSEFGGNQPQHF. The CDR3 DNA reads as TGTGCCAGCAGCGAATTCGGGGGCAATCAGCCCCAGCATTTT.